This T cell receptor beta chain was sequenced in a study of tumor-infiltrating lymphocytes in primary liver carcinoma. Notes on the study in general: Blood fell significantly below tumors in its top-250-clone fraction (p = 0.039).

It was unsorted whole blood that yielded blood RNA, and germline DNA was also extracted. The V gene lost 3 bases and the J gene lost 6 bases, with 8 bases spanning the gap. Per the germline V gene, CDR1 is SEHNR and CDR2 is FQNEAQ (reference sequence). The CDR3 spans 13 residues. Priming with a constant-region primer yielded TCR beta cDNA from roughly 0.45 ug total RNA. Library construction for TCR beta comprised three nested multiplex PCR rounds performed with slightly modified ARM-PCR. TRBV1-TRBV30 forward and Cbeta reverse primers drove the first two roughly 10-cycle rounds. Using its own MiXCR run on the multiplex PCR reads, TCRdb lists one record per CDR3 protein. The table lists some 180,000 distinct CDR3 sequences, 50% to 75% of them singletons. As to this clonotype: Its antigen is as yet unknown.

The sequenced sample was peripheral blood. V and J are TRBV7-9 and TRBJ2-2; D not certain. The receptor's source is a middle-aged man with primary liver carcinoma and hepatitis B virus infection. As DNA, the CDR3 is TGTGCCAGCAGCTTTACCTCCTCCGGGGAGCTGTTTTTT. Translating gives CASSFTSSGELFF. Together with reference TRBV7-9 and TRBJ2-2, the CDR3 gives the full variable domain: DTGVSQNPRHKITKRGQNVTFRCDPISEHNRLYWYRQTLGQGPEFLTYFQNEAQLEKSRLLSDRFSAERPKGSFSTLEIQRTEQGDSAMYLCASSFTSSGELFFGEGSRLTVL.